This is a list of T cell receptor beta chains from one sample in a study of blood T cell repertoires in COVID-19. Profiling relied on immunoSEQ multiplex PCR, and the TCRdb table lists in-frame clones only, not all of them. The sample contains around 200,000 clones, 86% of which appear only once. The specimen sequenced was peripheral blood. These receptors were obtained from a man between 65 and 80 years old with acute or convalescent COVID-19. Both conserved end residues are part of each CDR3. D genes are given only for firm matches. Part of the rows lack a size; the others show once, few, many or a class for expanded clones.

j_call cdr3_length d_call v_call clone_size cdr3_aa cdr3_nt
TRBJ2-5 13 NA TRBV7-3 NA CASSLNMQETQYF TGTGCCAGCAGCTTGAACATGCAAGAGACCCAGTACTTC
TRBJ2-5 15 NA TRBV28 NA CASSSPPPSQETQYF TGTGCCAGCAGTTCCCCCCCACCGAGCCAAGAGACCCAGTACTTC
TRBJ1-1 13 NA TRBV4-3 few CASSQDRNTEAFF TGCGCCAGCAGCCAAGACCGGAACACTGAAGCTTTCTTT
TRBJ1-5 15 TRBD1 TRBV10-3 NA CAAFRDRGNNQPQHF TGTGCCGCTTTCCGGGACAGGGGCAACAATCAGCCCCAGCATTTT
TRBJ1-4 14 NA TRBV5-1 NA CASSWGGGNEKLFF TGCGCCAGCTCGTGGGGCGGGGGTAATGAAAAACTGTTTTTT
TRBJ1-4 16 NA TRBV28 once CASSPTTGSVGEKLFF TGTGCCAGCAGCCCCACGACTGGGAGCGTGGGGGAAAAACTGTTTTTT
TRBJ2-7 21 TRBD2 TRBV28 NA CASSSVVRGAIDIAISYEQYF TGTGCCAGCAGCTCAGTGGTGCGGGGGGCCATAGACATCGCAATATCATACGAGCAGTACTTC
TRBJ2-7 13 TRBD2 TRBV7-9 NA CASGSGRAYEQYF TGTGCCAGCGGTAGCGGGAGGGCCTACGAGCAGTACTTC
TRBJ2-5 13 NA TRBV4-2 NA CASSQVSRETQYF TGTGCCAGCAGCCAAGTTAGCCGGGAGACCCAGTACTTC
TRBJ2-7 17 TRBD2 TRBV5-1 NA CASSSGTSGGLRYEQYF TGCGCCAGCAGCTCCGGGACTAGCGGGGGCTTACGGTACGAGCAGTACTTC
TRBJ2-2 16 TRBD2 TRBV9 once CASSARLAGNTGELFF TGTGCCAGCAGCGCCCGACTAGCGGGGAACACCGGGGAGCTGTTTTTT
TRBJ2-1 13 TRBD2 TRBV2 NA CASSKRGVNEQFF TGTGCCAGCAGTAAGCGGGGTGTTAATGAGCAGTTCTTC
TRBJ1-5 13 NA TRBV2 NA CASTLQGNQPQHF TGTGCCAGCACCTTACAGGGAAATCAGCCCCAGCATTTT
TRBJ2-6 15 TRBD1 TRBV19 NA CASSTQGAGANVLTF TGTGCCAGTAGTACTCAGGGGGCTGGGGCCAACGTCCTGACTTTC
TRBJ2-7 16 TRBD2 TRBV7-6 NA CASSLGAAGEGYEQYF TGTGCCAGCAGCTTAGGTGCGGCGGGAGAAGGGTACGAGCAGTACTTC
TRBJ2-3 14 NA TRBV6-1 NA CASRRGLAIDTQYF TGTGCCAGCAGGCGGGGGCTAGCGATAGATACGCAGTATTTT
TRBJ2-2 14 TRBD2 TRBV2 NA CASRGTNGPGELFF TGTGCCAGCAGGGGGACTAATGGACCCGGGGAGCTGTTTTTT
TRBJ1-2 13 NA TRBV6-4 NA CASSEEEGNGYTF TGTGCCAGCAGTGAGGAGGAAGGGAATGGCTACACCTTC
TRBJ2-3 18 TRBD2 TRBV6-2/TRBV6-3 NA CASSYLLTSGGPADTQYF TGTGCCAGCAGTTACCTCTTAACTAGCGGGGGCCCCGCAGATACGCAGTATTTT
TRBJ2-3 18 NA TRBV28 NA CASSPLRPGATEADTQYF TGTGCCAGCAGTCCCCTGCGGCCTGGGGCTACTGAGGCAGATACGCAGTATTTT
TRBJ1-3 15 TRBD1 TRBV5-1 NA CASSLATGSGNTIYF TGCGCCAGCAGCTTGGCGACAGGGTCTGGAAACACCATATATTTT
TRBJ2-2 12 NA TRBV6-5 NA CASHAGLGELFF TGTGCCAGTCACGCGGGACTCGGGGAGCTGTTTTTT
TRBJ2-7 15 NA TRBV6-4 NA CASSDSNSGVYEQYF TGTGCCAGCAGTGACTCGAACTCGGGGGTCTACGAGCAGTACTTC
TRBJ2-7 14 TRBD1 TRBV5-6 NA CASSPDRWAYEQYF TGTGCCAGCAGCCCGGACAGGTGGGCCTACGAGCAGTACTTC
TRBJ2-3 14 NA TRBV5-1 NA CASSGDTGVDTQYF TGCGCCAGCTCCGGGGACACTGGTGTCGATACGCAGTATTTT
TRBJ1-2 11 TRBD1 TRBV28 NA CASSGDSGYTF TGTGCCAGCAGTGGGGACAGTGGCTACACCTTC
TRBJ2-5 14 NA TRBV5-1 NA CASSLVTVQETQYF TGCGCCAGCAGCTTGGTTACAGTCCAAGAGACCCAGTACTTC
TRBJ2-1 12 TRBD2 TRBV23-1 NA CASTRLAGGQFF TGCGCCAGCACGAGACTAGCGGGAGGGCAGTTCTTC
TRBJ2-2 14 NA TRBV4-1 NA CASSQDWETGELFF TGCGCCAGCAGCCAAGATTGGGAGACCGGGGAGCTGTTTTTT
TRBJ1-1 13 NA TRBV6-5 NA CASKEQPNTEAFF TGTGCCAGCAAAGAACAGCCCAACACTGAAGCTTTCTTT
TRBJ2-3 12 NA TRBV4-1 NA CASSQDRDTQYF TGCGCCAGCAGCCAAGATCGGGATACGCAGTATTTT
TRBJ1-3 14 NA TRBV5-5 NA CASSRRGPGNTIYF TGTGCCAGCAGCCGGCGGGGGCCAGGAAACACCATATATTTT
TRBJ1-2 15 TRBD1 TRBV7-2 NA CASSYSPGQGWGYTF TGTGCCAGCAGCTACTCCCCGGGACAGGGGTGGGGCTACACCTTC
TRBJ1-4 13 NA TRBV27 NA CASKGDPAQKLFF TGTGCCAGCAAGGGGGACCCCGCGCAAAAACTGTTTTTT
TRBJ1-4 15 TRBD1 TRBV5-4 NA CASSSKDRVNEKLFF TGTGCCAGCAGCTCGAAGGACAGGGTTAATGAAAAACTGTTTTTT
TRBJ2-3 15 NA TRBV19 NA CASSISPTRDYTQYF TGTGCCAGTAGTATATCCCCTACCCGGGACTATACGCAGTATTTT
TRBJ1-1 13 NA TRBV5-4 NA CASSAGQNTEAFF TGTGCCAGCAGTGCTGGACAGAACACTGAAGCTTTCTTT
TRBJ1-2 11 NA TRBV20-1 once CSAEGSEGYTF TGCAGTGCCGAAGGGAGTGAAGGCTACACCTTC
TRBJ1-6 15 NA TRBV4-1 few CASSQVRAAGSPLHF TGCGCCAGCAGCCAAGTAAGAGCTGCAGGATCACCCCTCCACTTT
TRBJ1-4 15 NA TRBV14 once CASSPRRGTNEKLFF TGTGCCAGCAGCCCCCGGAGGGGTACTAATGAAAAACTGTTTTTT
TRBJ1-2 15 TRBD1 TRBV28 NA CASSLNRGGLYGYTF TGTGCCAGCAGTTTGAACAGGGGGGGACTCTATGGCTACACCTTC
TRBJ1-6 15 NA TRBV5-1 few CASSLGAGSNSPLHF TGCGCCAGCAGCTTGGGGGCAGGGTCTAATTCACCCCTCCACTTT
TRBJ2-3 14 TRBD2 TRBV20-1 NA CSASTSGGTDTQYF TGCAGTGCTAGTACTAGCGGAGGCACAGATACGCAGTATTTT
TRBJ1-6 16 TRBD1 TRBV28 NA CAGSDRQGSYNSPLHF TGTGCCGGCAGTGACCGACAGGGCTCCTATAATTCACCCCTCCACTTT
TRBJ2-5 13 NA TRBV11-2 NA CASSSGTALSQYF TGTGCCAGCAGCTCCGGGACTGCCCTTTCCCAGTACTTC
TRBJ1-2 18 TRBD1 TRBV25-1 NA CASSALVVQDRHPGGYTF TGTGCCAGCAGTGCCCTTGTAGTACAGGACAGGCATCCAGGGGGCTACACCTTC
TRBJ1-5 13 NA TRBV7-2 NA CASSSRYGQPQHF TGTGCCAGCAGCTCCAGGTATGGACAGCCCCAGCATTTT
TRBJ1-5 15 NA TRBV28 NA CASSNSDHGNQPQHF TGTGCCAGCAGCAACTCCGATCACGGCAATCAGCCCCAGCATTTT
TRBJ2-5 13 NA TRBV30 once CAWSPGVQETQYF TGTGCCTGGAGTCCGGGGGTCCAAGAGACCCAGTACTTC
TRBJ2-7 14 TRBD1 TRBV6-5 NA CASGDTGTGSEQYF TGTGCCAGCGGGGATACCGGGACAGGGAGCGAGCAGTACTTC
TRBJ2-3 18 TRBD2 TRBV9 NA CASSVYSGGLSSTDTQYF TGTGCCAGCAGCGTATACAGCGGGGGGTTATCTAGCACAGATACGCAGTATTTT
TRBJ2-5 12 NA TRBV20-1 NA CSASSPQETQYF TGCAGTGCTAGTTCCCCTCAAGAGACCCAGTACTTC
TRBJ1-1 15 NA TRBV5-1 once CASSARQDLNTEAFF TGCGCCAGCAGCGCCCGACAGGACCTGAACACTGAAGCTTTCTTT
TRBJ2-7 14 NA TRBV7-9 NA CASSLAGVRYEQYF TGTGCCAGCAGCTTAGCGGGCGTTCGATACGAGCAGTACTTC
TRBJ1-2 13 NA TRBV6-5 few CASSPREDYGYTF TGTGCCAGCAGTCCCCGGGAGGACTATGGCTACACCTTC
TRBJ2-6 16 NA TRBV5-1 NA CASSLIGLSGANVLTF TGCGCCAGCAGCCTGATTGGACTTTCTGGGGCCAACGTCCTGACTTTC
TRBJ2-1 16 NA TRBV4-2 NA CASSQDSASIYPEQFF TGTGCCAGCAGCCAAGATTCGGCTAGCATTTACCCTGAGCAGTTCTTC
TRBJ1-6 14 NA TRBV28 NA CASRPAQDRAPLHF TGTGCCAGCAGGCCGGCCCAGGATCGTGCACCCCTCCACTTT
TRBJ2-3 19 TRBD2 TRBV4-3 few CASSLGSVAGPLRADTQYF TGCGCCAGCAGCCTTGGATCGGTAGCGGGGCCCCTTAGGGCAGATACGCAGTATTTT
TRBJ1-2 14 TRBD1 TRBV6-5 once CASGGGREPFGYTF TGTGCCAGCGGAGGGGGCAGGGAGCCTTTTGGCTACACCTTC